Below, 11 T cell receptor beta chains from the same sample are listed, as sequenced in a study of shared clonotypes between healthy human individuals. Here immunoSEQ multiplex PCR was the method, and the copy in TCRdb shows in-frame clones only, minus some. The sample shows more than 550,000 clones, about 90% of them seen only once. What was sequenced was memory CD8+ T cells from PBMCs. This sample's subset: CD45RO+ cells pooled with CCR7-negative TemRA cells. Source of these receptors: a man younger than 35 in good health. Some clones in this sample may be carry-over from other donors' samples.

V is TRBV4-1 and J is TRBJ1-1; a possible D gene is TRBD1 (5 bases). The CDR3 is 14 residues long. Trimming took off 3 bases at V and 5 bases at J, with 13 bases between the two ends. Germline V gives CDR1 MGHRA, CDR2 YSYEKL. The CDR3: CASSHVGVGTEAFF. DNA for the CDR3: TGCGCCAGCAGCCATGTAGGGGTTGGGACTGAAGCTTTCTTT.

This clone turned up a few times. The final CDR3 position lacks the conserved phenylalanine or tryptophan, pointing to a likely read error. The limits of the CDR3 on the DNA are not certain, so only TCRdb's listed CDR3 is given. The genes are TRBV10-3 and TRBJ1-2. The CDR3 length is 8 residues, termini included. Germline CDR1 ENHRY, CDR2 SYGVKD. CDR3 sequence: CAISEGRN.

The chain recombines TRBV2 with TRBJ2-1; D perhaps matches TRBD2 (6 bases). V lost 1 base to trimming and J lost 7 bases, with 20 bases between them. CDR1 and CDR2 (germline): SNHLY, FYNNEI. The CDR3 runs to 17 residues. The CDR3 reads CASSEGIAQRADNEQFF. The CDR3 nucleotides are TGTGCCAGCAGTGAAGGAATTGCCCAGCGGGCCGATAATGAGCAGTTCTTC.

The chain is built from TRBV27 and TRBJ1-5, with 9 bases identical to TRBD1. CDR1 and CDR2 (germline): MNHEY, SMNVEV (reference sequence). The CDR3 sequence is 18 residues long. Germline trimming cut 1 base from V and 0 bases from J; bases unmatched to any gene: 7. DNA for the CDR3: TGTGCCAGCAGTTTATACCCGACAGGGGGAAATAGCAATCAGCCCCAGCATTTT. Amino acids: CASSLYPTGGNSNQPQHF.

J is TRBJ2-1 and V is TRBV27; 8 bases are a match to TRBD2. The CDR3 has 15 residues. The germline gives CDR1 MNHEY, CDR2 SMNVEV (reference sequence). Trimming cost V 2 bases and J 3 bases; bases outside gene matches: 3. CDR3 residues: CASSLSSGNYNEQFF. CDR3 sequence (DNA): TGTGCCAGCAGTTTAAGTAGCGGGAACTACAATGAGCAGTTCTTC.

The rearrangement links TRBV19 to TRBJ1-1, with D unclear. Germline V gene sequence: CDR1 LNHDA, CDR2 SQIVND (reference sequence). V gave up 3 bases and J gave up 1 base, with 9 bases separating them. This CDR3 is 14 amino acids long. For the CDR3, the DNA is TGTGCCAGTAGTATGATTGGGGAGAACACTGAAGCTTTCTTT. As protein: CASSMIGENTEAFF. The whole variable domain, filled in from reference TRBV19 and TRBJ1-1, reads DGGITQSPKYLFRKEGQNVTLSCEQNLNHDAMYWYRQDPGQGLRLIYYSQIVNDFQKGDIAEGYSVSREKKESFPLTVTSAQKNPTAFYLCASSMIGENTEAFFGQGTRLTVV.

This chain's CDR3 is CASSYTRLSAQYF. CDR3 in DNA: TGTGCCAGCAGTTACACGAGACTATCTGCGCAGTATTTT. V usage is TRBV6-6 and J usage is TRBJ2-3; D perhaps matches TRBD2 (5 bases). Trimming stripped 2 bases from V and 10 bases from J, with 13 bases between. The germline V gene has CDR1 MNHNY and CDR2 SVGAGI (reference sequence). There are 13 residues in the CDR3.

This clone was counted a single time. This chain uses TRBV4-1 with TRBJ1-3, with D perhaps matching TRBD1 (5 bases). V lost 0 bases, J lost 4 bases, and 19 bases lay in between. The germline CDR1 and CDR2 sequences are MGHRA and YSYEKL. This CDR3 has 18 amino acids. The CDR3: CASSQDGWGVRSGNTIYF. The CDR3 DNA reads as TGCGCCAGCAGCCAAGATGGGTGGGGGGTTCGATCCGGAAACACCATATATTTT.

J is TRBJ2-1 and V is TRBV9, with D unresolved. The CDR3 is 12 residues long. Germline CDR1 reads SGDLS; CDR2 reads YYNGEE. With 0 bases removed from V and 10 bases from J, the gap between germline ends came to 8 bases. In nucleotides, the CDR3 is TGTGCCAGCAGCGTAGGCAGCTCCGAGCAGTTCTTC. Its protein is CASSVGSSEQFF. The full variable domain, in which reference TRBV9 and TRBJ2-1 provide the parts outside the CDR3, is DSGVTQTPKHLITATGQRVTLRCSPRSGDLSVYWYQQSLDQGLQFLIQYYNGEERAKGNILERFSAQQFPDLHSELNLSSLELGDSALYFCASSVGSSEQFFGPGTRLTVL.

This clone was counted only a few times. J is TRBJ1-2 and V is TRBV27; no reliable D call. The germline V and J ends were trimmed by 0 bases and 6 bases, with 8 bases remaining between them. There are 13 residues in the CDR3. Germline-derived CDR1 and CDR2 are MNHEY and SMNVEV (reference sequence). The CDR3 is CASSLSSWDGYTF. CDR3 sequence (DNA): TGTGCCAGCAGTTTATCCTCTTGGGATGGCTACACCTTC.

The gene calls are TRBV4-3 and TRBJ2-2, with TRBD2 matching 14 bases. The CDR3 is 18 residues long. J lost 1 base, V lost 4 bases, and 5 bases had no gene match. The germline V gene has CDR1 LGHNA and CDR2 YSLEER. The CDR3 is CASSPGLAGGLNTGELFF. CDR3 DNA: TGCGCCAGCAGCCCCGGACTAGCGGGAGGACTGAACACCGGGGAGCTGTTTTTT.